The entry below describes one TCR beta chain. Antigen specificity is unknown. The table came from immunoSEQ multiplex PCR; TCRdb's copy has only in-frame clones and leaves some out. The sample lists some 740,000 clones; about 92% were seen once. Germline assignment: CDR1 SGHAT and CDR2 FQNNGV. Trimming took 2 bases from V and 8 from J, leaving 4 bases between them. The CDR3 contains 11 residues. Terminally differentiated effector memory CD45RA+ cells were excluded by CCR7 positive selection of CD45RO-negative cells. These data are taken from a study of shared clonotypes between healthy human individuals. The study's findings and limits: It was expected that sequencing depth would affect clonotype sharing among donors. Few donors limited the genetic and exposure-history diversity represented.

The chain recombines TRBV11-2 with TRBJ2-1; no firm D call. The sequencing input was naive CD8+ T cells sorted from blood. The TCR was taken from a man aged 25-45 years in good health. The CDR3 region has the DNA TGTGCCAGCAGCTTAAACTATGAGCAGTTCTTC. The encoded protein is CASSLNYEQFF. The variable domain in full, with the rest retrieved from reference TRBV11-2 and TRBJ2-1, is EAGVAQSPRYKIIEKRQSVAFWCNPISGHATLYWYQQILGQGPKLLIQFQNNGVVDDSQLPKDRFSAERLKGVDSTLKIQPAKLEDSAVYLCASSLNYEQFFGPGTRLTVL.